This T cell receptor (beta chain) was sequenced during a study of T-cell memory formation after mild COVID-19. TCRdb reprocessed the 5' RACE reads via MiXCR and lists one record per CDR3 protein. Of 350,000 or so distinct CDR3 sequences in the sample, 20% to 25% were seen once. V shed 4 bases and J 2 bases; nucleotides not matched to a gene: 2. Germline CDR1 MNHEY, CDR2 SVGAGI. This CDR3 contains 15 residues. Overall study results and limits: Chiefly within CM and EM were the contracting CD4+ clones; CD8+ ones were within EMRA.

As for this clonotype: Its target is unknown.

The rearrangement uses TRBV6-5 and TRBJ2-3; 11 positions match TRBD2. This TCR came from a young man who had mild COVID-19 (a few samples of this study predate the infection). Cell type and time point are not known. The sequenced material came from PBMCs or a T cell subset sorted from them (not recorded which). CDR3 DNA sequence: TGTGCCAGCAGTTGGACTAGCGGGTACACAGATACGCAGTATTTT. Protein: CASSWTSGYTDTQYF.